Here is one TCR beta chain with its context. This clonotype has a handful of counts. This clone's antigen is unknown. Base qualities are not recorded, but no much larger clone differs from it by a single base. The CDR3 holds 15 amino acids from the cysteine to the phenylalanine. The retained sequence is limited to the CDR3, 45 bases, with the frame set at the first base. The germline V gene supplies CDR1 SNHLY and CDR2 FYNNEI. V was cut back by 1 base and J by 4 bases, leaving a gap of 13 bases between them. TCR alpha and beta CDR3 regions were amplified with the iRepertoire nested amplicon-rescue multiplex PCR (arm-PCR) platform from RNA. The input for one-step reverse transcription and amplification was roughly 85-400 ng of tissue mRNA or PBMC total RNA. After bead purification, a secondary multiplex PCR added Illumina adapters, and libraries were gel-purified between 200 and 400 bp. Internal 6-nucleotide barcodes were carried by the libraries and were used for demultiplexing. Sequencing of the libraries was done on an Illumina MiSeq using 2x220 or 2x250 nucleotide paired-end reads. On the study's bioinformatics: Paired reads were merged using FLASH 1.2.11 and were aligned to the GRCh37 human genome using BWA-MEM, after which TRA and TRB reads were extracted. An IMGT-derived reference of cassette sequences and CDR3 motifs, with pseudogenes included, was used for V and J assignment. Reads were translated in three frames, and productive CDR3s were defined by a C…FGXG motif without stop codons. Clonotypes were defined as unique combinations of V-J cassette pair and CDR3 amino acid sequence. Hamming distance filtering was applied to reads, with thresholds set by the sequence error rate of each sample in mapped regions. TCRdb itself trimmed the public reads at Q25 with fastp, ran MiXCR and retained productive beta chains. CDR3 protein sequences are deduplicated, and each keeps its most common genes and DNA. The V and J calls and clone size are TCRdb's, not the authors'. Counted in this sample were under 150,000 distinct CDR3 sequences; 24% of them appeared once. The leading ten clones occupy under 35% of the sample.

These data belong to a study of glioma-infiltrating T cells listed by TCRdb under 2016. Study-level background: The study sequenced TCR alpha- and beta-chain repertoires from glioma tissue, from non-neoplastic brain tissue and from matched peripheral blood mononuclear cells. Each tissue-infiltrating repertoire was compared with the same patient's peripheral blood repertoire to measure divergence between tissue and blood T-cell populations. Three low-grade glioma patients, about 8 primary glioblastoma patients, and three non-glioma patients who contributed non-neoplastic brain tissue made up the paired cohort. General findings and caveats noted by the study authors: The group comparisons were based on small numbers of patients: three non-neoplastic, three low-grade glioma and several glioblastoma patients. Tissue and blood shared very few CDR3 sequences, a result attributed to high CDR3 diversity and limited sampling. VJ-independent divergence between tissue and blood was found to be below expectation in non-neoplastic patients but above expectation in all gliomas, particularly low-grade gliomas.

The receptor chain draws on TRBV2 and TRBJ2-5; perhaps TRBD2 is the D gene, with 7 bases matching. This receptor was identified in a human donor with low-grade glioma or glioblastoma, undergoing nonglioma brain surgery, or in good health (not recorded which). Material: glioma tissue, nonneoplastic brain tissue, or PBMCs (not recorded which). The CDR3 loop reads CASSEVEGGRETQYF. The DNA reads TGTGCCAGCAGTGAAGTCGAGGGGGGGAGAGAGACCCAGTACTTC.